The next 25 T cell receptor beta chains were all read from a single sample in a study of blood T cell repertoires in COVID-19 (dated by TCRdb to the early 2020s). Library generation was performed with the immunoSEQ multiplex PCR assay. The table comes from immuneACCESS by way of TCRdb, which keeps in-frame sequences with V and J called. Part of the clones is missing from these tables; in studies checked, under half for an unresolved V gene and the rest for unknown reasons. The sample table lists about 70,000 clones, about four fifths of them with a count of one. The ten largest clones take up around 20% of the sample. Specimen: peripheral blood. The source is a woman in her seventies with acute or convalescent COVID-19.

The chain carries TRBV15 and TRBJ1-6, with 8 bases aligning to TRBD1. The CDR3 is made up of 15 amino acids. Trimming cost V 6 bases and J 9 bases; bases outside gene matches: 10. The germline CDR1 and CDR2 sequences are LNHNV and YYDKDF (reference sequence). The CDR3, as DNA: TGTGCCACCAGGCTGTCGGACAGGGAGACTTCACCCCTCCACTTT. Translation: CATRLSDRETSPLHF.

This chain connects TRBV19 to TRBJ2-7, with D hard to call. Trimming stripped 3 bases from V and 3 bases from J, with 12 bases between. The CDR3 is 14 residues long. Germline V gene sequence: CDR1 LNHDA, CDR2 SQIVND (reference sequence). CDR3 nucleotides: TGTGCCAGTAGTATCTCTCCCTTGTTCTACGAGCAGTACTTC. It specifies CASSISPLFYEQYF.

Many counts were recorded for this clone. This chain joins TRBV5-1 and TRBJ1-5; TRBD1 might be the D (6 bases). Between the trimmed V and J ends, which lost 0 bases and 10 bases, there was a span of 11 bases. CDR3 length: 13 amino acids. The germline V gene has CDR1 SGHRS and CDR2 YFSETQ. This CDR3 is CASSLDRESPQHF. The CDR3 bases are TGCGCCAGCAGCTTGGACAGGGAGAGTCCCCAGCATTTT.

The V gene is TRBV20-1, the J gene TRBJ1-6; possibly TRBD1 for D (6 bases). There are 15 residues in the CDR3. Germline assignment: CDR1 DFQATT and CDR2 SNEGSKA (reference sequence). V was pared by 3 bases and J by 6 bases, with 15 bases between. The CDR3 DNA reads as TGCAGTGCTAGTATCGGGGGGCAGGGTAATTCACCCCTCCACTTT. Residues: CSASIGGQGNSPLHF.

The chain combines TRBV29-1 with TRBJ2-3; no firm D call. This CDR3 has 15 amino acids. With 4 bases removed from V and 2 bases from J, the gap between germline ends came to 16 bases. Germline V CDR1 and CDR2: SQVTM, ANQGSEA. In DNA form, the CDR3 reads TGCAGCGTTGGCTCAAGCCAAGGAGTCACAGATACGCAGTATTTT. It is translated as CSVGSSQGVTDTQYF.

CDR3 coding DNA: TGTGCCAGCAGCAGCACTAGCGAATTTAACGAGCAGTACTTC. Its protein product is CASSSTSEFNEQYF. V and J are TRBV5-6 and TRBJ2-7; TRBD2 matches 7 bases. Germline CDR1 SGHDT, CDR2 YYEEEE. The V gene end was trimmed by 4 bases and the J gene end by 5 bases; junction bases not matched to a gene: 9. The CDR3 consists of 14 residues. The variable domain in full, completed from reference TRBV5-6 and TRBJ2-7, reads DAGVTQSPTHLIKTRGQQVTLRCSPKSGHDTVSWYQQALGQGPQFIFQYYEEEERQRGNFPDRFSGHQFPNYSSELNVNALLLGDSALYLCASSSTSEFNEQYFGPGTRLTVT.

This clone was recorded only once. The CDR3 sequence is CASSEGLAGGETQYF. As DNA, the CDR3 is TGTGCCAGCAGTGAGGGACTAGCGGGCGGTGAGACCCAGTACTTC. The chain links TRBV25-1 to TRBJ2-5; the match to TRBD2 covers 12 bases. Germline trimming cut 3 bases from V and 5 bases from J; bases unmatched to any gene: 4. There are 15 residues in the CDR3. Per germline, CDR1 MGHDK and CDR2 SYGVNS.

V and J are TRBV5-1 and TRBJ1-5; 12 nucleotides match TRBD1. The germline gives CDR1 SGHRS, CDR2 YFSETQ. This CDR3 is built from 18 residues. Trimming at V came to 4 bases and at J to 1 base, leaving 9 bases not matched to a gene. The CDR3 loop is CASSPGTGGGLSNQPQHF. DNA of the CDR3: TGCGCCAGCAGCCCTGGGACAGGGGGCGGTTTGAGCAATCAGCCCCAGCATTTT.

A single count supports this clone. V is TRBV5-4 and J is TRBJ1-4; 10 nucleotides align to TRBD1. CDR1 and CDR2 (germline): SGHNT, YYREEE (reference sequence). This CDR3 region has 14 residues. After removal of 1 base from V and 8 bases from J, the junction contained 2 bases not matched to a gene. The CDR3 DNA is TGTGCCAGCAGCTTGAAGACAGGGGGCGAAAAACTGTTTTTT. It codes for CASSLKTGGEKLFF. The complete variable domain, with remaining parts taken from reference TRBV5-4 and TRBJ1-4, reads ETGVTQSPTHLIKTRGQQVTLRCSSQSGHNTVSWYQQALGQGPQFIFQYYREEENGRGNFPPRFSGLQFPNYSSELNVNALELDDSALYLCASSLKTGGEKLFFGSGTQLSVL.

The CDR3: CASSSRQGLNTGELFF. The CDR3 bases are TGTGCCAGCAGCTCGCGACAGGGGCTGAACACCGGGGAGCTGTTTTTT. V usage is TRBV21-1 and J usage is TRBJ2-2; no check of the table's D call, TRBD1, against the DNA was made. TRBV21-1 counts as a pseudogene. The length of the CDR3 is 16 residues.

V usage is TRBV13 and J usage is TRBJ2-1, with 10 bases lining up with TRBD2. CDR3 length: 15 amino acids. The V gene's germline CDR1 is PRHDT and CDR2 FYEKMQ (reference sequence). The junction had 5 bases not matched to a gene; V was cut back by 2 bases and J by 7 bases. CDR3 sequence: CASSLLAGDWNEQFF. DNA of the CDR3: TGTGCCAGCAGCTTACTAGCGGGAGATTGGAATGAGCAGTTCTTC.

CDR3 DNA sequence: TGTGCCAGCAGCTCCGACGTGAGTGCCAGCGACAATGAGCAGTTCTTC. It is translated as CASSSDVSASDNEQFF. J is TRBJ2-1 and V is TRBV27, with D unresolved. CDR1 MNHEY and CDR2 SMNVEV come from the germline V gene (reference sequence). The V and J ends lost 6 bases and 5 bases respectively, with 20 bases between them. This CDR3 is built from 16 residues.

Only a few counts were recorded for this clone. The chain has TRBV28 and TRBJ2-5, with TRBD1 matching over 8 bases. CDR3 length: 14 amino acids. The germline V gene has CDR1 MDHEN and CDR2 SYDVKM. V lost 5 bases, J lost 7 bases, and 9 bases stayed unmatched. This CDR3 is CASSLDREIGTQYF. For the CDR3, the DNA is TGTGCCAGCAGTCTGGACAGGGAGATTGGGACCCAGTACTTC.

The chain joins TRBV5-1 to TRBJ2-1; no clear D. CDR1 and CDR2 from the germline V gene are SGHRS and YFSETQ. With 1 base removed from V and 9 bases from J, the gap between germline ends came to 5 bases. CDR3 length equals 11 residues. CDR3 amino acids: CASSLHSEQFF. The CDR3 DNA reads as TGCGCCAGCAGCTTGCATAGTGAGCAGTTCTTC.

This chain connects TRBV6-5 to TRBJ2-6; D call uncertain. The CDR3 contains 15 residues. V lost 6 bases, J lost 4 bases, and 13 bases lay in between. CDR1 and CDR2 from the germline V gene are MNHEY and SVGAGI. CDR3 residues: CASSPPTTGANVLTF. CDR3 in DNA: TGTGCCAGCAGCCCCCCAACAACCGGGGCCAACGTCCTGACTTTC.

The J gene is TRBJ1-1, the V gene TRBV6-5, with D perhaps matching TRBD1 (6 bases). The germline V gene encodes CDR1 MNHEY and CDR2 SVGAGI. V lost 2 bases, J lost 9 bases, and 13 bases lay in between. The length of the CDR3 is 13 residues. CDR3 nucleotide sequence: TGTGCCAGCAGTTACGCGACCCGGGACAAAGCTTTCTTT. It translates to CASSYATRDKAFF.

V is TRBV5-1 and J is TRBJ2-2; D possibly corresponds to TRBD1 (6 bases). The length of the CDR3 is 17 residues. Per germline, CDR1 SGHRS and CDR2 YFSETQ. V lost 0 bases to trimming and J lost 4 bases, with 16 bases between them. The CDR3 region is CASSLAKVAGVTGELFF. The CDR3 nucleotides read TGCGCCAGCAGCTTGGCAAAAGTGGCAGGGGTCACCGGGGAGCTGTTTTTT.

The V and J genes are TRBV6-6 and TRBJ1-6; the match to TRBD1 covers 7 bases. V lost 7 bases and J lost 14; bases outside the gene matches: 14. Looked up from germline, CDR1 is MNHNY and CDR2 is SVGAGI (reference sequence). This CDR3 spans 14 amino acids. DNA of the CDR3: TGTGCCAGCAACACCGGGACAGTATCTCAGTCCCTCCACTTT. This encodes CASNTGTVSQSLHF.

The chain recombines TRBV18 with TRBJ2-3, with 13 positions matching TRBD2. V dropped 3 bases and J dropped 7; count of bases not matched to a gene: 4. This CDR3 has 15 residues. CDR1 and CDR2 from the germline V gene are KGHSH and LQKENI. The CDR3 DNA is TGTGCCAGCTCACCGGCCGGGACTAGCGGGAATACGCAGTATTTT. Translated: CASSPAGTSGNTQYF.

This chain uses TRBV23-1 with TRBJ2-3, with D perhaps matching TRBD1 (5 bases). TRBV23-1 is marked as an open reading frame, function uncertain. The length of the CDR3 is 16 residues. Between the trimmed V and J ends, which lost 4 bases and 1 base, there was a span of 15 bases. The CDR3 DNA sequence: TGCGCCAGCAGTCCCAAAGGGGTAGTGGGCACAGATACGCAGTATTTT. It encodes CASSPKGVVGTDTQYF.

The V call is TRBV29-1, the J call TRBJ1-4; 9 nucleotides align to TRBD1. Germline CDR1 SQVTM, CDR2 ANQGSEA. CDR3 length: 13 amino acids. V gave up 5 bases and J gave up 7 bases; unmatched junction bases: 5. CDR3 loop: CSVNRGLGEKLFF. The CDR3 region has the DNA TGCAGCGTTAACAGGGGGCTAGGTGAAAAACTGTTTTTT.

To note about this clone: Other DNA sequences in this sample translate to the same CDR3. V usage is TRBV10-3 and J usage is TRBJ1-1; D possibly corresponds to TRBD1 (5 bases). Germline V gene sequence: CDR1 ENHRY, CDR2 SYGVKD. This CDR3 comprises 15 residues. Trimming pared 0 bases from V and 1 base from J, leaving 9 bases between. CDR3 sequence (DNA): TGTGCCATCAGTGAGTCGGGGGGAGCGAACACTGAAGCTTTCTTT. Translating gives CAISESGGANTEAFF.

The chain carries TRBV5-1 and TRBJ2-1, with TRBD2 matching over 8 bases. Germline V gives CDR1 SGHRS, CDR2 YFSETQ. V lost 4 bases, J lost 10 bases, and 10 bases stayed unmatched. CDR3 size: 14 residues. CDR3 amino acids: CASSPGAGGGEQFF. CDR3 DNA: TGCGCCAGCAGCCCCGGGGCGGGAGGCGGCGAGCAGTTCTTC.

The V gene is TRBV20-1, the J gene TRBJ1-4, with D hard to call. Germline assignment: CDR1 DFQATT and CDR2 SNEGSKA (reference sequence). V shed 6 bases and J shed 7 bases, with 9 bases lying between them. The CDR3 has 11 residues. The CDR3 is CSAPILEKLFF. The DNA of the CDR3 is TGCAGTGCACCCATACTTGAAAAACTGTTTTTT.

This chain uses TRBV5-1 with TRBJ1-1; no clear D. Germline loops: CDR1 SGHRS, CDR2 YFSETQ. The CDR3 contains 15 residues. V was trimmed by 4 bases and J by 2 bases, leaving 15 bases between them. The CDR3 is CASSPVNTINTEAFF. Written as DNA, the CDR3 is TGCGCCAGCAGCCCGGTAAACACTATTAACACTGAAGCTTTCTTT.